The rows below give T cell receptor beta chains drawn from one sample of a study of OX40 agonist ivuxolimab in advanced cancers. TCRdb's table, derived via immunoSEQ multiplex PCR, lists solely in-frame clones and lacks some. The table includes about 69,000 clones, 91% detected once. This specimen was CD4+ or CD8+ T cells sorted from blood, taken in a trial of the OX40 agonist ivuxolimab. The receptors come from an adult with an advanced solid tumor such as melanoma, head and neck, liver or kidney cancer. CDR3s include the opening cysteine and the closing phenylalanine or tryptophan. A D gene is named only where the DNA matches it firmly. Clone size is not always given. Where it is, it says once, few, many or a class for expanded clones.

V,size,D,length,J,DNA,CDR3
TRBV2,NA,TRBD2,16,TRBJ2-1,TGTGCCAGCAGTACCCGGAGGACTAGCGGGATGAATGAGCAGTTCTTC,CASSTRRTSGMNEQFF
TRBV25-1,NA,NA,12,TRBJ1-3,TGTGCCAGCAGTCACTCTGGAAACACCATATATTTT,CASSHSGNTIYF
TRBV28,NA,TRBD2,17,TRBJ2-7,TGTGCCAGCAGTTTTTCACCGGGACTAGCGGAGAATTACGAGCAGTACTTC,CASSFSPGLAENYEQYF
TRBV5-1,NA,NA,17,TRBJ1-1,TGCGCCAGCAGCGGAAGGGAAGACGAAACCTTGAACACTGAAGCTTTCTTT,CASSGREDETLNTEAFF
TRBV10-1,NA,NA,14,TRBJ2-3,TGCGCCAGCAGTGACCCATCCAGCACAGATACGCAGTATTTT,CASSDPSSTDTQYF
TRBV7-9,NA,TRBD2,19,TRBJ2-1,TGTGCCAGCAGCTTAGTTGGGACTAGCGGACCGAGCTCCTACAATGAGCAGTTCTTC,CASSLVGTSGPSSYNEQFF
TRBV5-1,NA,NA,14,TRBJ1-1,TGCGCCAGCAGCTTACAGGAATCTTTGACTGAAGCTTTCTTT,CASSLQESLTEAFF
TRBV27,NA,NA,18,TRBJ2-7,TGTGCCAGCAGTTTATACCGTCTTGCGGGCAGGAGCTCCTACGAGCAGTACTTC,CASSLYRLAGRSSYEQYF
TRBV19,NA,NA,16,TRBJ1-4,TGTGCCAGTAGTATGTTTCTCGGGATTGCTAATGAAAAACTGTTTTTT,CASSMFLGIANEKLFF
TRBV6-6,NA,NA,16,TRBJ2-7,TGTGCCAGCAGCGGCGGGTGGGGGCTCGGAGGATACGAGCAGTACTTC,CASSGGWGLGGYEQYF
TRBV9,NA,TRBD1,17,TRBJ2-1,TGTGCCAGCAGCGTAGACGGGGGGACAGGGAAGTACAATGAGCAGTTCTTC,CASSVDGGTGKYNEQFF
TRBV19,NA,NA,14,TRBJ1-1,TGTGCCAGTAGTACAGAGAACATGAACACTGAAGCTTTCTTT,CASSTENMNTEAFF
TRBV5-5,NA,NA,13,TRBJ1-2,TGTGCCAGCAGCCCGGGATCAGGGTATGGCTACACCTTC,CASSPGSGYGYTF
TRBV19,NA,TRBD2,17,TRBJ2-2,TGTGCCAGTAGTATACTGCAGCGGGAGGCTTTCACCGGGGAGCTGTTTTTT,CASSILQREAFTGELFF
TRBV6-5,NA,TRBD2,14,TRBJ2-7,TGTGCCAGCAGTTACGTAGCGGGAGGCTACGAGCAGTACTTC,CASSYVAGGYEQYF
TRBV19,NA,NA,13,TRBJ1-2,TGTGCCAGTAGTCTCCGGACAGTTTCTGGCTACACCTTC,CASSLRTVSGYTF
TRBV7-2,NA,TRBD1,15,TRBJ2-7,TGTGCCAGCAGCTTAGAAGGACAGGGGTTTTCCGAGCAGTACTTC,CASSLEGQGFSEQYF
TRBV11-2,once,TRBD2,16,TRBJ2-1,TGTGCCAGCAGGCGGACTAGCGGGCGAACCTACAATGAGCAGTTCTTC,CASRRTSGRTYNEQFF
TRBV7-9,NA,TRBD1,15,TRBJ2-2,TGTGCCAGCCACCCCTCGGCAGGGGGCACCGGGGAGCTGTTTTTT,CASHPSAGGTGELFF
TRBV19,NA,NA,15,TRBJ2-7,TGTGCCAGTAGTATAAGTACAGGGAGCTCCTACGAGCAGTACTTC,CASSISTGSSYEQYF
TRBV18,NA,TRBD2,15,TRBJ2-5,TGTGCCAGCTCACCATCCCCTAGCGGGATGGAGACCCAGTACTTC,CASSPSPSGMETQYF
TRBV4-1,NA,TRBD1,15,TRBJ1-2,TGCGCCAGCAGCCATCCAGGGGGCCCCAACTATGGCTACACCTTC,CASSHPGGPNYGYTF
TRBV30,NA,NA,13,TRBJ1-2,TGTGCCTGGAGTGTAGGACAGAACTATGGCTACACCTTC,CAWSVGQNYGYTF
TRBV6-5,NA,NA,15,TRBJ2-2,TGTGCCAGCAGTATCAGGACAGCGAACACCGGGGAGCTGTTTTTT,CASSIRTANTGELFF
TRBV15,NA,NA,14,TRBJ2-7,TGTGCCACCAGCAGCCCAGGACAAAGCTACGAGCAGTACTTC,CATSSPGQSYEQYF
TRBV6-5,NA,TRBD2,14,TRBJ2-7,TGTGCCAGCAGGCAGCGGGAGCAATTCTACGAGCAGTACTTC,CASRQREQFYEQYF
TRBV5-1,NA,TRBD1,14,TRBJ2-5,TGCGCCAGCAGCTCCCGGGACAGTAAAGAGACCCAGTACTTC,CASSSRDSKETQYF
TRBV6-6,NA,TRBD1,13,TRBJ1-2,TGTGCCAGCAGCAACACAGGGGGCTATGGCTACACCTTC,CASSNTGGYGYTF
TRBV6-6,NA,NA,14,TRBJ2-7,TGTGCCAGCAGTCGTTCGACAGGTTCCTACGAGCAGTACTTC,CASSRSTGSYEQYF
TRBV18,few,NA,14,TRBJ1-5,TGTGCCAGCTCACCGTCTGGGGATTATCAGCCCCAGCATTTT,CASSPSGDYQPQHF
TRBV2,NA,TRBD2,14,TRBJ2-1,TGTGCCAGCAGTGGGACTAGCGGAGACAATGAGCAGTTCTTC,CASSGTSGDNEQFF
TRBV28,NA,TRBD2,16,TRBJ2-7,TGTGCCAGCAGTTCCTCGGGACTAGCGAGAACCTACGAGCAGTACTTC,CASSSSGLARTYEQYF
TRBV27,NA,NA,15,TRBJ2-2,NA,CASSFLAANTGELFF
TRBV7-9,NA,NA,17,TRBJ2-7,TGTGCCAGCAGCTTAGCACCGTTGGTTACCAAACCCTACGAGCAGTACTTC,CASSLAPLVTKPYEQYF
TRBV9,NA,TRBD2,18,TRBJ2-2,TGTGCCAGCAGCGTAGGTCTAGCGGGAGGGCAAGACACCGGGGAGCTGTTTTTT,CASSVGLAGGQDTGELFF
TRBV9,NA,TRBD1,13,TRBJ1-1,TGTGCCAGCAGTCAGGGGGCGAACACTGAAGCTTTCTTT,CASSQGANTEAFF
TRBV28,NA,NA,14,TRBJ2-4,TGTGCCAGCAGTTTTTTGGGAGCCAAAAACATTCAGTACTTC,CASSFLGAKNIQYF
TRBV25-1,NA,TRBD2,15,TRBJ2-1,TGTGCCAGCAGCTCAGCGGGAGGCTCCTACAATGAGCAGTTCTTC,CASSSAGGSYNEQFF
TRBV2,once,NA,13,TRBJ1-4,TGTGCCAGCAAGAAGGAATTTAATGAAAAACTGTTTTTT,CASKKEFNEKLFF
TRBV11-2,NA,NA,14,TRBJ1-3,TGTGCCAGCAGCTCACGGCTCTCTGGAAACACCATATATTTT,CASSSRLSGNTIYF
TRBV7-2,NA,NA,16,TRBJ1-2,TGTGCCAGCAGCTTAGACTCTTCCGACTCAGGATATGGCTACACCTTC,CASSLDSSDSGYGYTF
TRBV14,NA,TRBD2,17,TRBJ2-2,TGTGCCAGCAGCCAAGGATTAGCGGGAGGGCCCGCCGGGGAGCTGTTTTTT,CASSQGLAGGPAGELFF
TRBV5-1,NA,NA,16,TRBJ1-3,TGCGCCAGCAGCTTGGATGGCAGGAACTCTGGAAACACCATATATTTT,CASSLDGRNSGNTIYF
TRBV5-4,once,TRBD2,16,TRBJ2-3,TGTGCCAGCAGCGGAAGGACTAGCGAGTCCGGGGATACGCAGTATTTT,CASSGRTSESGDTQYF
TRBV6-6,NA,NA,15,TRBJ2-5,TGTGTCAGCAGTTACTCTTCGGGGGTCCAAGAGACCCAGTACTTC,CVSSYSSGVQETQYF
TRBV19,NA,NA,13,TRBJ2-7,TGTGCCAGTAGTCTACTTTCCGACTACGAGCAGTACTTC,CASSLLSDYEQYF
TRBV5-4,NA,NA,14,TRBJ2-3,TGTGCCAGCAGCTTGGGGACTAGCACAGATACGCAGTATTTT,CASSLGTSTDTQYF
TRBV19,NA,NA,15,TRBJ2-3,TGTGCCAGTAGACCCCCGGGCGGGGGCACAGATACGCAGTATTTT,CASRPPGGGTDTQYF
TRBV18,NA,TRBD1,16,TRBJ2-1,TGTGCCAGCTCATCTGCCTCCAGGGGGATTTACAATGAGCAGTTCTTC,CASSSASRGIYNEQFF
TRBV6-5,NA,NA,14,TRBJ1-4,TGTGCCTCGCGGGGCGATGCAACTAATGAAAAACTGTTTTTT,CASRGDATNEKLFF
TRBV5-1,NA,TRBD1,15,TRBJ2-1,TGCGCCAGCAGCTTGGCCGGGACAGACTACAATGAGCAGTTCTTC,CASSLAGTDYNEQFF
TRBV18,NA,TRBD2,15,TRBJ2-7,TGTGCCAGCTCACCATCTACTAGCGGGAGTGGTGGGCAGTACTTC,CASSPSTSGSGGQYF
TRBV15,few,NA,12,TRBJ2-1,TGTGCCACCAGCAGAGATAGGGGGGAGCAGTTCTTC,CATSRDRGEQFF
TRBV5-1,NA,TRBD1,16,TRBJ1-1,TGCGCCAGCAGCTCCACAAAGACAGGGGCTTACACTGAAGCTTTCTTT,CASSSTKTGAYTEAFF
TRBV4-1,NA,NA,13,TRBJ2-3,TGCGCCAGCAGCCAACAGGGCACAGATACGCAGTATTTT,CASSQQGTDTQYF